This T cell receptor (beta chain) came from a study of Ad26.COV2.S vaccination and SARS-CoV-2 variants. Background on the study: Participants got Ad26.COV2.S intramuscularly, once or twice 56 days apart.

Findings of the study overall: Recipients of vaccine and of placebo showed similar breadth of their non-spike TCR repertoires. Total T cell responses may have been underestimated by the TCR breadth and depth analyses.

TCRdb keeps only in-frame clones here, not all; method: immunoSEQ multiplex PCR. The table lists 300,000 to 350,000 clones, around 89% of them singletons. Treatment denoted: 15 to 20 received Ad26.COV2.S at low or high dose, single or two shots; roughly 5 received placebo; per-sample allocation not given. It was on day 63 after the first vaccine or placebo injection that samples were taken. Ad26.COV2.S expressed prefusion-stabilized spike from the original Wuhan strain. Of note for this clone: What it binds is unknown.

Germline CDR1 and CDR2: ENHRY and SYGVKD. This CDR3 comprises 12 residues. V was pared by 6 bases and J by 1 base, with 7 bases between. The sample was peripheral blood, taken in a trial of Ad26.COV2.S vaccine versus placebo. The J gene is TRBJ2-7, the V gene TRBV10-3; D may be TRBD2 (5 bases). The clonotype was recovered from a person between 18 and 65 years old who received the Ad26.COV2.S COVID-19 vaccine or a placebo. This chain's CDR3 is CAIRAGSYEQYF. The CDR3 DNA follows: TGTGCCATCAGGGCGGGTTCCTACGAGCAGTACTTC.